The 21 T cell receptor beta chains reported below all come from one sample, sequenced in a study of OX40 agonist ivuxolimab in advanced cancers. Receptor amplification or capture employed the immunoSEQ multiplex PCR assay. Here the immuneACCESS table is served through TCRdb, limited to in-frame sequences with V and J called. Missing clones are a known gap in these copies; in checked studies unresolved V genes cover under half, and the rest lacks a known reason. In all, the sample holds about 73,000 clones, and 80% to 90% of those were seen once. Of the sample, around 2.4% falls within the top ten clones. This specimen was CD4+ or CD8+ T cells sorted from blood, taken in a trial of the OX40 agonist ivuxolimab. The receptors derive from an adult with an advanced solid tumor such as melanoma, head and neck, liver or kidney cancer.

Only a few counts were recorded for this clone. The genes are TRBV2 and TRBJ1-6; the match to TRBD1 covers 7 bases. In germline, CDR1 is SNHLY, CDR2 FYNNEI. With V trimmed by 5 bases and J by 10 bases, 5 bases remained unmatched. This CDR3 is 13 amino acids long. The DNA for the CDR3 is TGTGCCAGCAGTCGACAGGGAGGGTCACCCCTCCACTTT. Residues: CASSRQGGSPLHF.

Written as DNA, the CDR3 is TGCGCCAGCAGCTTGGGGATAGCGGGAGGCCAAGATACGCAGTATTTT. Its translation is CASSLGIAGGQDTQYF. The chain combines TRBV5-1 with TRBJ2-3; TRBD2 matches 10 bases. Trimming removed 0 bases from V and 5 bases from J; junction bases left unmatched: 6. The CDR3 extends over 16 amino acids. CDR1 is SGHRS, CDR2 YFSETQ, per germline.

This rearrangement joins TRBV20-1 to TRBJ1-4; D not certain. Germline CDR1 DFQATT, CDR2 SNEGSKA (reference sequence). V lost 6 bases and J lost 8, with 10 bases in between. The CDR3 extends over 11 amino acids. The CDR3 DNA follows: TGCAGTGCCATCGAGCGCGAAAAACTGTTTTTT. Translation gives CSAIEREKLFF.

V usage is TRBV7-2 and J usage is TRBJ2-7, with 8 bases aligning to TRBD1. CDR1 is SGHTA, CDR2 FQGNSA, per germline. The ends lost 6 bases at V and 5 bases at J; junction bases unmatched: 9. The CDR3 loop spans 14 amino acids. CDR3: CASRPRTGMDEQYF. CDR3 DNA sequence: TGTGCCAGCAGACCAAGGACAGGGATGGACGAGCAGTACTTC.

CDR3 region: CSVGLADNEQYF. The CDR3 DNA is TGCAGCGTTGGTTTGGCAGATAACGAGCAGTACTTC. The chain combines TRBV29-1 with TRBJ2-7, with D hard to call. This CDR3 has 12 amino acids. Germline V gives CDR1 SQVTM, CDR2 ANQGSEA. V was shortened by 4 bases and J by 5 bases, with 12 bases between the two germline ends.

This chain joins TRBV11-3 and TRBJ2-2; D not resolved. In germline, CDR1 is SGHNT, CDR2 YENEEA. CDR3 size: 16 residues. The germline V and J ends were trimmed by 3 bases and 4 bases, with 15 bases remaining between them. The CDR3 DNA reads TGTGCCAGCAGCTTCGCGGCGCTACGCGGCACCGGGGAGCTGTTTTTT. Amino acid sequence: CASSFAALRGTGELFF.

The chain carries TRBV6-5 and TRBJ1-1, with a weak D call TRBD1 (6 bases). This CDR3 region has 15 residues. V shed 7 bases and J shed 4 bases, with 19 bases lying between them. The V gene's germline CDR1 is MNHEY and CDR2 SVGAGI. Written as DNA, the CDR3 is TGTGCCAGCATCGAAACCGGGGGCAGGACCACTGAAGCTTTCTTT. It translates to CASIETGGRTTEAFF.

This chain uses TRBV6-5 with TRBJ2-3, with D uncertain. V gave up 8 bases and J gave up 0 bases, with 9 bases separating them. CDR1 is MNHEY and CDR2 is SVGAGI in the germline V gene. The CDR3 covers 13 residues. Here the CDR3 DNA reads TGTGCCAGCCGGAGTTCTAGCACAGATACGCAGTATTTT. Translating gives CASRSSSTDTQYF.

This sequence joins TRBV7-8 and TRBJ2-3; no reliable D call. Trimming shortened V by 4 bases and J by 0 bases, and 8 bases separated the two germline ends. The CDR3 is 14 residues long. The germline V gene has CDR1 SGHVS and CDR2 FQNEAQ. The CDR3 DNA sequence: TGTGCCAGCAGCTCGTATTCTAGCACAGATACGCAGTATTTT. It is translated as CASSSYSSTDTQYF.

The genes are TRBV11-2 and TRBJ1-5, with 11 bases that match TRBD1. The V gene's germline CDR1 is SGHAT and CDR2 FQNNGV. V lost 2 bases and J lost 5; bases outside the gene matches: 8. The CDR3 sequence is 17 residues long. The CDR3 here is CASSLTGTGGKHQPQHF. The CDR3 DNA is TGTGCCAGCAGCTTAACCGGGACAGGGGGTAAACATCAGCCCCAGCATTTT.

V is TRBV28 and J is TRBJ1-2, with 9 positions matching TRBD1. The V gene's germline CDR1 is MDHEN and CDR2 SYDVKM. The CDR3 is made up of 14 amino acids. V was pared by 5 bases and J by 5 bases, with 6 bases of the junction left unmatched. CDR3 residues: CASSAQGALYGYTF. CDR3 nucleotide sequence: TGTGCCAGCAGTGCACAGGGGGCTTTATATGGCTACACCTTC.

V and J are TRBV19 and TRBJ1-2; D is ambiguous. The ends were cut back, 5 bases at V and 4 bases at J, with 14 bases in the middle. The CDR3 extends over 14 amino acids. Germline V gene sequence: CDR1 LNHDA, CDR2 SQIVND (reference sequence). The CDR3 coding sequence is TGTGCCAGTAGTCCAGAGAGGGCCACCTATGGCTACACCTTC. Its protein is CASSPERATYGYTF.

The rearrangement links TRBV18 to TRBJ2-7; D is undetermined. Trimming took off 3 bases at V and 6 bases at J, with 12 bases between the two ends. CDR3 length: 13 residues. Germline loops: CDR1 KGHSH, CDR2 LQKENI. CDR3 in amino acids: CASSPPMVTEQYF. The CDR3 DNA reads as TGTGCCAGCTCACCCCCTATGGTCACCGAGCAGTACTTC. Based on the CDR3 plus reference TRBV18 and TRBJ2-7, the full variable domain is NAGVMQNPRHLVRRRGQEARLRCSPMKGHSHVYWYRQLPEEGLKFMVYLQKENIIDESGMPKERFSAEFPKEGPSILRIQQVVRGDSAAYFCASSPPMVTEQYFGPGTRLTVT.

The V gene is TRBV9, the J gene TRBJ2-3, with TRBD2 matching 9 bases. Trimming at V came to 7 bases and at J to 1 base, leaving 1 base not matched to a gene. Germline V CDR1 and CDR2: SGDLS, YYNGEE. This CDR3 is 13 amino acids long. CDR3 loop: CASRTSGTDTQYF. The CDR3 nucleotides are TGTGCCAGCCGGACTAGCGGCACAGATACGCAGTATTTT.

This chain uses TRBV19 with TRBJ2-7; 7 bases map to TRBD2. CDR1 and CDR2 from the germline V gene are LNHDA and SQIVND (reference sequence). The V and J ends lost 7 bases and 2 bases, in that order; junction bases with no gene match: 11. The CDR3 is 15 amino acids. Here the CDR3 DNA reads TGTGCCAGTACCTCCGGAGAACGGGGGGCCTACGAGCAGTACTTC. Its protein is CASTSGERGAYEQYF.

The J gene is TRBJ1-5, the V gene TRBV2, with TRBD1 matching over 8 bases. J gave up 3 bases and V 6 bases, and 4 bases lay outside the gene matches. CDR3 size: 14 residues. Germline-derived CDR1 and CDR2 are SNHLY and FYNNEI. This CDR3 is CASSLGQDNQPQHF. The CDR3 DNA reads as TGTGCCAGCAGCCTGGGACAGGACAATCAGCCCCAGCATTTT.

J is TRBJ2-3 and V is TRBV9; possibly TRBD2 for D (6 bases). CDR3 length equals 19 residues. In germline, CDR1 is SGDLS, CDR2 YYNGEE. The V gene lost 0 bases and the J gene lost 4 bases, with 24 bases spanning the gap. The CDR3 coding sequence is TGTGCCAGCAGCGTAGCCGGGACTGGCTGGCGGCTCCTACCAGATACGCAGTATTTT. This gives the protein CASSVAGTGWRLLPDTQYF.

V and J are TRBV11-2 and TRBJ2-7, with no clear D. V lost 0 bases to trimming and J lost 0 bases, with 18 bases between them. The CDR3 covers 18 residues. CDR1 and CDR2 from the germline V gene are SGHAT and FQNNGV. The CDR3 DNA is TGTGCCAGCAGCTTAGATAGGATTCGGGCCAGAATCTCCTACGAGCAGTACTTC. This translates into CASSLDRIRARISYEQYF.

The rearrangement uses TRBV5-4 and TRBJ1-3; possibly TRBD1 for D (5 bases). V lost 0 bases, J lost 2 bases, and 9 bases lay in between. The germline gives CDR1 SGHNT, CDR2 YYREEE (reference sequence). The CDR3 consists of 15 residues. The CDR3 bases are TGTGCCAGCAGCTTGGAGGGGCTCCCTGGAAACACCATATATTTT. It codes for CASSLEGLPGNTIYF.

The V gene is TRBV29-1, the J gene TRBJ2-7, with 9 bases lining up with TRBD1. The CDR3 is 13 amino acids. J gave up 5 bases and V 7 bases, and 9 bases lay outside the gene matches. Germline lookup yields CDR1 SQVTM and CDR2 ANQGSEA. The CDR3 sequence: CSGRGTGTHEQYF. CDR3 coding DNA: TGCAGCGGACGGGGGACAGGGACCCACGAGCAGTACTTC.

This chain connects TRBV5-4 to TRBJ2-7, with 8 nucleotides matching TRBD1. Germline CDR1 and CDR2: SGHNT and YYREEE (reference sequence). Germline trimming cut 4 bases from V and 2 bases from J; bases unmatched to any gene: 8. The CDR3 loop spans 15 amino acids. Here the CDR3 DNA reads TGTGCCAGCAGCATTCCGGGACAGGTCCCCTACGAGCAGTACTTC. Translation gives CASSIPGQVPYEQYF.